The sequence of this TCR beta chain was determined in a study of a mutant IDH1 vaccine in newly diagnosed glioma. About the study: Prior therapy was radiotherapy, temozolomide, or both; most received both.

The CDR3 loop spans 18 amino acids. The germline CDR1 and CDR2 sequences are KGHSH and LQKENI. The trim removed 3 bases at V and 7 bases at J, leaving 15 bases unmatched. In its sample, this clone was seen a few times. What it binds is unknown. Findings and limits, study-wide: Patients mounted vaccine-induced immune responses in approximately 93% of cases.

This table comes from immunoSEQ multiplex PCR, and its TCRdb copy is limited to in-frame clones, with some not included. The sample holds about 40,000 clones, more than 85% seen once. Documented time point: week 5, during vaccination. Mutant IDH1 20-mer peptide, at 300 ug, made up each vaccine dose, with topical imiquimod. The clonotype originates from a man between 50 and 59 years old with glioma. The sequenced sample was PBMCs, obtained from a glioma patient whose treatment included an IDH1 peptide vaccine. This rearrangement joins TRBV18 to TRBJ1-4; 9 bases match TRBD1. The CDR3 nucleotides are TGTGCCAGCTCACCGGACAGGGGACGCCATCGCGGAGGTGAAAAACTGTTTTTT. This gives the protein CASSPDRGRHRGGEKLFF.